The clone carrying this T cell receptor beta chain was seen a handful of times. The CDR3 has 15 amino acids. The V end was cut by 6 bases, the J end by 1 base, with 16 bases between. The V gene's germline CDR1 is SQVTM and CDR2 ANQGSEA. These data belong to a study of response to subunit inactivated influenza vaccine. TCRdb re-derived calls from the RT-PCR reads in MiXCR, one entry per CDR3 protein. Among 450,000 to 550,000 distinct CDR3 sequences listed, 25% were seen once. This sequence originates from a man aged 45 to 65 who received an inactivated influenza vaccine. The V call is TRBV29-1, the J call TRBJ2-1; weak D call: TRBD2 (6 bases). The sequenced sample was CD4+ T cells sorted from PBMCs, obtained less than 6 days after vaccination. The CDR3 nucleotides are TGCAGCGTCGTGAGATTAGCGGATTCCTACAATGAGCAGTTCTTC. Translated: CSVVRLADSYNEQFF.